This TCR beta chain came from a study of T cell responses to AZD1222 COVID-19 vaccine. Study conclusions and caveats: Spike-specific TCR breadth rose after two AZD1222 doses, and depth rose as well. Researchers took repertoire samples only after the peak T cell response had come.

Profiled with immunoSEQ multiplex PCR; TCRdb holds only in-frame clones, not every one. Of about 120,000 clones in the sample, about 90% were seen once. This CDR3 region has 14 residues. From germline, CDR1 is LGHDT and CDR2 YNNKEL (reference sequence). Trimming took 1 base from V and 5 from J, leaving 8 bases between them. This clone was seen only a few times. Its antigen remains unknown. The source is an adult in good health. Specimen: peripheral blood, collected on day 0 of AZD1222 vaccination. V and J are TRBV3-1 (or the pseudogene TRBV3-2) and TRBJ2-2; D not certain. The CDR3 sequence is CASSQAGLTGELFF. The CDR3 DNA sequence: TGTGCCAGCAGCCAAGCTGGGCTAACCGGGGAGCTGTTTTTT.